These T cell receptor beta chains were read from a single sample in a study of blood T cell repertoires in COVID-19. The repertoire was sequenced with immunoSEQ multiplex PCR; TCRdb's copy has only in-frame clones and lacks some. The repertoire holds about 280,000 clones, roughly 85% seen once, with around 5.5% in the top ten. The source material was peripheral blood. These receptors were obtained from a man aged 45-65 years with active or convalescent COVID-19. Both conserved end residues are part of each CDR3. The D gene is left open where the match is weak.

CDR3: CASSGGSSYNEQFF; D: .; J: TRBJ2-1; V: TRBV25-1
CDR3: CASSLDADIKGTEAFF; D: .; J: TRBJ1-1; V: TRBV5-1
CDR3: CASSKGGPGTSGEGTDEQYF; D: .; J: TRBJ2-7; V: TRBV21-1
CDR3: CASSRGTSGRGRSDTQYF; D: TRBD2; J: TRBJ2-3; V: TRBV4-1
CDR3: CASSPSIRESDGYTF; D: .; J: TRBJ1-2; V: TRBV5-4
CDR3: CAWSPFLAGVHEQYF; D: TRBD2; J: TRBJ2-7; V: TRBV30
CDR3: CASSLQRDLFF; D: TRBD2; J: TRBJ2-1; V: TRBV11-2
CDR3: CASSLSTRFDTGQNYGYTF; D: TRBD1; J: TRBJ1-2; V: TRBV19
CDR3: CASSSSGTSYEKLFF; D: .; J: TRBJ1-4; V: TRBV7-9
CDR3: CASSPIAGGNNEQFF; D: TRBD2; J: TRBJ2-1; V: TRBV6-5
CDR3: CSVEGTSGSPGSNEQFF; D: TRBD2; J: TRBJ2-1; V: TRBV29-1
CDR3: CASSPGGIYTGELFF; D: .; J: TRBJ2-2; V: TRBV11-3
CDR3: CASSPDAAEKLFF; D: .; J: TRBJ1-4; V: TRBV7-9
CDR3: CASSQGQGAHYGYTF; D: TRBD1; J: TRBJ1-2; V: TRBV3-1/TRBV3-2
CDR3: CATSDWDSYQPQHF; D: TRBD1; J: TRBJ1-5; V: TRBV24-1
CDR3: CASSWIEGITDTQYF; D: .; J: TRBJ2-3; V: TRBV28
CDR3: CASSFRGGSSTDTQYF; D: TRBD2; J: TRBJ2-3; V: TRBV6-6
CDR3: CASSQPGTVQRPTLERWELFF; D: TRBD1; J: TRBJ2-2; V: TRBV23-1
CDR3: CASSASGDNEQFF; D: TRBD2; J: TRBJ2-1; V: TRBV5-1
CDR3: CASSPVDTQYF; D: .; J: TRBJ2-3; V: TRBV7-8
CDR3: CASSQRLGTSVQFF; D: .; J: TRBJ2-1; V: TRBV3-1/TRBV3-2
CDR3: CASSPPRQRPDSYNEQFF; D: .; J: TRBJ2-1; V: TRBV18
CDR3: CATSIVGRGEQYF; D: .; J: TRBJ2-7; V: TRBV15
CDR3: CASSPISEGAGVGVNEQFF; D: TRBD2; J: TRBJ2-1; V: TRBV18
CDR3: CATSRTGSYNEQFF; D: .; J: TRBJ2-1; V: TRBV15
CDR3: CASSQVQGYGYTF; D: .; J: TRBJ1-2; V: TRBV4-1
CDR3: CASSLDQRLASNEQYF; D: TRBD2; J: TRBJ2-7; V: TRBV11-2
CDR3: CASRDDLAGASGELFF; D: TRBD2; J: TRBJ2-2; V: TRBV4-2